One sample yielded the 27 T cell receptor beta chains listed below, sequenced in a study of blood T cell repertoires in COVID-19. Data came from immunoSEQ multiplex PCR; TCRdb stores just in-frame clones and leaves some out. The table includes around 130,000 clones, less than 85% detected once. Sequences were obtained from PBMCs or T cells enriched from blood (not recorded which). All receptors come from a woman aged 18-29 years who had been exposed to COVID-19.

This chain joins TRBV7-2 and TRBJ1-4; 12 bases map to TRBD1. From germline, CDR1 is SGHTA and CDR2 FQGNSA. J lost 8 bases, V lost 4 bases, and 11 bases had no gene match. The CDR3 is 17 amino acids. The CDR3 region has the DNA TGTGCCAGCAGCTACGTAACCGGGACAGGGGGCGACGAAAAACTGTTTTTT. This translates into CASSYVTGTGGDEKLFF. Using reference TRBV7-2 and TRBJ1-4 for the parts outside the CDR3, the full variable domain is GAGVSQSPSNKVTEKGKDVELRCDPISGHTALYWYRQSLGQGLEFLIYFQGNSAPDKSGLPSDRFSAERTGGSVSTLTIQRTQQEDSAVYLCASSYVTGTGGDEKLFFGSGTQLSVL.

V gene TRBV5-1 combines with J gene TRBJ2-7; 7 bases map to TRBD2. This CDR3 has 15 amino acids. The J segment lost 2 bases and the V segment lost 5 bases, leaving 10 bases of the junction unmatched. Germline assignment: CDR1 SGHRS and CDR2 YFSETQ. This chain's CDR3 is CASRDTSELTYEQYF. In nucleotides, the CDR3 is TGCGCCAGCAGGGATACTAGCGAGTTAACCTACGAGCAGTACTTC.

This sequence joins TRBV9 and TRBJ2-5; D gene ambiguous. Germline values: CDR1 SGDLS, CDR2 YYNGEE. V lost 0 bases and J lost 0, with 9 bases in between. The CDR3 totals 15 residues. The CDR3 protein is CASSVASTYQETQYF. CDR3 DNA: TGTGCCAGCAGCGTAGCTTCGACATACCAAGAGACCCAGTACTTC.

CDR3 coding DNA: TGTGCCAGCAGCTTAGCGTGGGACAGGTTCGCGAACACCGGGGAGCTGTTTTTT. It codes for CASSLAWDRFANTGELFF. This chain links TRBV7-8 with TRBJ2-2; TRBD1 matches at 8 bases. Germline trimming cut 0 bases from V and 0 bases from J; bases unmatched to any gene: 6. CDR3 length equals 18 residues. Germline assignment: CDR1 SGHVS and CDR2 FQNEAQ.

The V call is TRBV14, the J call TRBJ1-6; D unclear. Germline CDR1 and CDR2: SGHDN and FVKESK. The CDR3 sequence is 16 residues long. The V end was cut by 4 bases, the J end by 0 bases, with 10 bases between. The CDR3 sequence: CASSRLNRSYNSPLHF. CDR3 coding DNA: TGTGCCAGCAGCCGACTCAACCGCTCCTATAATTCACCCCTCCACTTT. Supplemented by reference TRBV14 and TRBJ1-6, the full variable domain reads EAGVTQFPSHSVIEKGQTVTLRCDPISGHDNLYWYRRVMGKEIKFLLHFVKESKQDESGMPNNRFLAERTGGTYSTLKVQPAELEDSGVYFCASSRLNRSYNSPLHFGNGTRLTVT.

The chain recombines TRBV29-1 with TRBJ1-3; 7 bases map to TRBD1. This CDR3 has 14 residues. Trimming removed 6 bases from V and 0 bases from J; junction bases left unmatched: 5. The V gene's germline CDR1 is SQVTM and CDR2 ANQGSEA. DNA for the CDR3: TGCAGCGTGAGCCAGGGGGTCTCTGGAAACACCATATATTTT. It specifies CSVSQGVSGNTIYF.

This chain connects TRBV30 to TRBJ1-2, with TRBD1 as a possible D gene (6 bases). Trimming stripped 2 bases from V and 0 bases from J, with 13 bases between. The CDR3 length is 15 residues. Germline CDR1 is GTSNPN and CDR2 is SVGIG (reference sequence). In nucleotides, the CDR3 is TGTGCCTGGAGTATTTCGACAGGAGCTAACTATGGCTACACCTTC. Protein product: CAWSISTGANYGYTF. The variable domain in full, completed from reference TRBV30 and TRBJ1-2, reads SQTIHQWPATLVQPVGSPLSLECTVEGTSNPNLYWYRQAAGRGLQLLFYSVGIGQISSEVPQNLSASRPQDRQFILSSKKLLLSDSGFYLCAWSISTGANYGYTFGSGTRLTVV.

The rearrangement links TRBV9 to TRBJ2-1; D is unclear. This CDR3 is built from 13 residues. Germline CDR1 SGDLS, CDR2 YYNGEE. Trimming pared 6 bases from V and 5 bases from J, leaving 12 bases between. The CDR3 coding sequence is TGTGCCAGCACACCGCTCAGTCACAATGAGCAGTTCTTC. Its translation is CASTPLSHNEQFF.

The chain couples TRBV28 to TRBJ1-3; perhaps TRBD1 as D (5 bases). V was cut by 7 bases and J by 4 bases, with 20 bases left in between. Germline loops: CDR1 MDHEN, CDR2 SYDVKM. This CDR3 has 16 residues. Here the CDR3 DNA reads TGTGCCAGCAACCCCGCTATGCAGGGTACGGGAAACACCATATATTTT. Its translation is CASNPAMQGTGNTIYF.

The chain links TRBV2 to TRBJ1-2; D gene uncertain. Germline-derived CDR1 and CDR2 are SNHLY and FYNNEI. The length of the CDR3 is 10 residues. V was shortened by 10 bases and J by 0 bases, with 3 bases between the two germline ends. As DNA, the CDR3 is TGTGCCATCTCTAACTATGGCTACACCTTC. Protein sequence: CAISNYGYTF.

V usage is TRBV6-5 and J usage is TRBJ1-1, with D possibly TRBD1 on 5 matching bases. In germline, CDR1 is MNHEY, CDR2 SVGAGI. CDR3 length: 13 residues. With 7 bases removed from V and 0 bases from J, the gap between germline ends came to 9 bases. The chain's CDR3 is CASISGVNTEAFF. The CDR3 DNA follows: TGTGCCAGCATTTCGGGGGTGAACACTGAAGCTTTCTTT.

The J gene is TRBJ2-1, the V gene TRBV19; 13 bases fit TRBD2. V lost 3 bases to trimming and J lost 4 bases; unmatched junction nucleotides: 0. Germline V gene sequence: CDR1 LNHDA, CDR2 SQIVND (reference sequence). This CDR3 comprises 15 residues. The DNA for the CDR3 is TGTGCCAGTAGTATGGGACTAGCGGGGTACAATGAGCAGTTCTTC. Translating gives CASSMGLAGYNEQFF.

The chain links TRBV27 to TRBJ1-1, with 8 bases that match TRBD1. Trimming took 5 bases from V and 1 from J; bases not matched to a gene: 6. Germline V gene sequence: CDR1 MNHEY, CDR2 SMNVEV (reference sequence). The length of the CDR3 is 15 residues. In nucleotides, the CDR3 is TGTGCCAGCAGTCCATCCGGGACAGGGAACACTGAAGCTTTCTTT. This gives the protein CASSPSGTGNTEAFF.

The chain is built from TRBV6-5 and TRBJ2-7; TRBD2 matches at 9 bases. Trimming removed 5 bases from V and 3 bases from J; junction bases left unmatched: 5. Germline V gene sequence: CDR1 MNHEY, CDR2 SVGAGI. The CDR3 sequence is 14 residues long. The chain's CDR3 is CASSISGRIYEQYF. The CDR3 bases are TGTGCCAGCAGTATTAGCGGGAGAATCTACGAGCAGTACTTC.

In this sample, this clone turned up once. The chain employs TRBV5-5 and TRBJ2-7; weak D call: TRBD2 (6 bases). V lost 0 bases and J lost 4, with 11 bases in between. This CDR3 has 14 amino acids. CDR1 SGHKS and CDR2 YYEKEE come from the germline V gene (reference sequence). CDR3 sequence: CASSLGAGLYEQYF. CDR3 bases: TGTGCCAGCAGCTTGGGCGCGGGGCTTTACGAGCAGTACTTC.

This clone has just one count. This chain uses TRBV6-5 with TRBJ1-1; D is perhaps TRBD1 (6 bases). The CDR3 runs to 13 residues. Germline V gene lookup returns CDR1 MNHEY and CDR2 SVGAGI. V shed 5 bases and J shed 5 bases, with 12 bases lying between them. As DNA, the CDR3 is TGTGCCAGCAGTACAGGGTCGGTTACTGAAGCTTTCTTT. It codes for CASSTGSVTEAFF.

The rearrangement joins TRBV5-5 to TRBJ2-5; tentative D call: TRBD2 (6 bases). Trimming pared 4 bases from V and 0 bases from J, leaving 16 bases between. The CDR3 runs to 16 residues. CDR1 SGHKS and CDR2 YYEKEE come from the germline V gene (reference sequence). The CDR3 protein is CASSHGVAENQETQYF. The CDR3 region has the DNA TGTGCCAGCAGCCACGGGGTAGCGGAGAACCAAGAGACCCAGTACTTC. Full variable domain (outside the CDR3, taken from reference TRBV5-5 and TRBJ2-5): DAGVTQSPTHLIKTRGQQVTLRCSPISGHKSVSWYQQVLGQGPQFIFQYYEKEERGRGNFPDRFSARQFPNYSSELNVNALLLGDSALYLCASSHGVAENQETQYFGPGTRLLVL.

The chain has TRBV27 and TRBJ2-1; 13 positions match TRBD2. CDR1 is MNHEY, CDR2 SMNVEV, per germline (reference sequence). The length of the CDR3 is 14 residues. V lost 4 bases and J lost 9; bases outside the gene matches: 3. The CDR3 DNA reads TGTGCCAGCAGTTCCCGGACTAGCGGGGGTGAGCAGTTCTTC. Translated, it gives CASSSRTSGGEQFF.

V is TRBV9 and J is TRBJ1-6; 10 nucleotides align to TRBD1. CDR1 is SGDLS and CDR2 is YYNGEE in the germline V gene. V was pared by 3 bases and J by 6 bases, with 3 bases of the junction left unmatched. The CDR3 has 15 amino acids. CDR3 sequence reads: CASSDRDRGNSPLHF. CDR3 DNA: TGTGCCAGCAGCGACCGGGACAGGGGTAATTCACCCCTCCACTTT. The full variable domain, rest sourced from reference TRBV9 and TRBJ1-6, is DSGVTQTPKHLITATGQRVTLRCSPRSGDLSVYWYQQSLDQGLQFLIQYYNGEERAKGNILERFSAQQFPDLHSELNLSSLELGDSALYFCASSDRDRGNSPLHFGNGTRLTVT.

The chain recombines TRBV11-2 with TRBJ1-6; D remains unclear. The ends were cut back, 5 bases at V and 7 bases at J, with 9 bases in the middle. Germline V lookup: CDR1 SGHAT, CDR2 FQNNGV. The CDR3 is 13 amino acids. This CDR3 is CASSPRENSPLHF. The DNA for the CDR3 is TGTGCCAGCAGCCCACGGGAAAATTCACCCCTCCACTTT.

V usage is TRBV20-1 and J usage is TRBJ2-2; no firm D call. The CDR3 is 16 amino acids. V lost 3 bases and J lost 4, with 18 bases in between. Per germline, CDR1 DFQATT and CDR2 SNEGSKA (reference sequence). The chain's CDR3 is CSASPLTSASTGELFF. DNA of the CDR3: TGCAGTGCTAGTCCCCTGACTTCGGCGAGCACCGGGGAGCTGTTTTTT.

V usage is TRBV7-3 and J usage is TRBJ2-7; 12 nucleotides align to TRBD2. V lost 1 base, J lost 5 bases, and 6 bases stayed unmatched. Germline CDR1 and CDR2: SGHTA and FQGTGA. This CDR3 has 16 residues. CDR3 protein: CASSLRGTSGRHEQYF. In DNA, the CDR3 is TGTGCCAGCAGCTTAAGGGGGACTAGCGGGCGCCACGAGCAGTACTTC.

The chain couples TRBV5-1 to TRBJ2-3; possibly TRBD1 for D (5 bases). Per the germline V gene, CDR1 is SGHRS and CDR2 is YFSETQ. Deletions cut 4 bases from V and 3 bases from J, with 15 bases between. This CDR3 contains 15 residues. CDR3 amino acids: CASSPYGAGTDTQYF. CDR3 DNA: TGCGCCAGCAGCCCGTATGGGGCTGGGACAGATACGCAGTATTTT.

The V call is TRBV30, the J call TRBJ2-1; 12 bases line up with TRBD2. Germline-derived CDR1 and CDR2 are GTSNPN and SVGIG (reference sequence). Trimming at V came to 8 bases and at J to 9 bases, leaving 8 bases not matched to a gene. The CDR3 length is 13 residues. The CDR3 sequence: CARQTSGSSEQFF. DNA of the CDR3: TGTGCCCGTCAGACTAGCGGGAGCTCTGAGCAGTTCTTC.

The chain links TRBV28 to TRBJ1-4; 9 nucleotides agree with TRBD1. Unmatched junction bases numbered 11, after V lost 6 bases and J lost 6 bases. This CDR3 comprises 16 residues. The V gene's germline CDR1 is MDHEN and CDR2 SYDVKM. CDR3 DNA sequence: TGTGCCAGCAGACGAACCCCGGGACAGGGCGATGAAAAACTGTTTTTT. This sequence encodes CASRRTPGQGDEKLFF.

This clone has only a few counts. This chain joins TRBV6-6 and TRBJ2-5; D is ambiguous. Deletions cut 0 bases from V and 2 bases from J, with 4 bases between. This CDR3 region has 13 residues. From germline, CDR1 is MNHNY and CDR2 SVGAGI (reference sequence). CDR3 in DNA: TGTGCCAGCAGTTACTCGAGACAAGAGACCCAGTACTTC. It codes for CASSYSRQETQYF.

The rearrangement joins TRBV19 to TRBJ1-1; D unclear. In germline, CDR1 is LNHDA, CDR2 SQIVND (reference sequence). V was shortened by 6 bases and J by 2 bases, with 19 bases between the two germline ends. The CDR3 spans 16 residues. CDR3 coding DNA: TGTGCCAGTAGACCTGGGCGAGCGGGTGGAAACACTGAAGCTTTCTTT. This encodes CASRPGRAGGNTEAFF.